One sample yielded the 32 T cell receptor beta chains listed below, sequenced in a study of regulatory T cells in long-lasting Graves disease listed by TCRdb under 2021. The time point label corresponds to: persistent/refractory GD, antithyroid drugs over 5 years with positive TRAb. RNA was extracted from PBMCs in TRIzol for both TCR sequencing and RNA sequencing. Libraries were prepared through multiplex PCR. Sequencing instrument: Illumina HiSeq 4000. iRepertoire HTBI primers and Arm-PCR amplification of CDR3 regions were used to construct TCR beta libraries. Starting from the raw public reads, TCRdb applied fastp trimming at Q25, assembled clones with MiXCR and retained in-frame beta chains. Identical CDR3 protein sequences are pooled into one entry, listed with their most common genes and DNA. This sample is represented by around 450,000 distinct CDR3 sequences; about 22% of them were singletons. The ten most abundant clones make up about 6.6% of the sample.

The sample consisted of peripheral blood mononuclear cells (PBMCs), taken when the disease was refractory, from a patient treated with antithyroid drugs. The source is a female donor with Graves disease.

This clonotype was seen many times. The chain couples TRBV6-5 to TRBJ2-2, with 7 nucleotides matching TRBD1. V dropped 3 bases and J dropped 7; count of bases not matched to a gene: 8. Germline V lookup: CDR1 MNHEY, CDR2 SVGAGI. The CDR3 consists of 15 residues. DNA of the CDR3: TGTGCCAGCAGTTATAAAAGACAGGGCAGCGGGGAGCTGTTTTTT. It encodes CASSYKRQGSGELFF.

V and J are TRBV12-3 or TRBV12-4 and TRBJ1-4, with D possibly being TRBD1 (5 bases). Trimming removed 6 bases from V and 8 bases from J, with 13 bases in between. The CDR3 consists of 13 residues. The CDR3 sequence: CASSRSAGEKLFF. CDR3 sequence (DNA): TGTGCCAGCAGCCGGTCGGCAGGGGAAAAACTGTTTTTT.

This clonotype was observed at least ten times. The V call is TRBV12-3 or TRBV12-4, the J call TRBJ1-1; tentatively, D is TRBD1 (5 bases). CDR3 length equals 14 residues. The V end was cut by 5 bases, the J end by 0 bases, with 10 bases between. The CDR3 coding sequence is TGTGCCAGCAGTGTCGGACACCTGAACACTGAAGCTTTCTTT. Translating it yields CASSVGHLNTEAFF.

This clonotype was counted a few times. The CDR3 DNA reads TGTGCCAGCAGCCATGGACCAGGTGGGAACACTGAAGCTTTCTTT. This translates into CASSHGPGGNTEAFF. The chain has TRBV4-2 and TRBJ1-1; D gene unclear. Germline-derived CDR1 and CDR2 are LGHNA and YNFKEQ. The CDR3 totals 15 residues. V gave up 3 bases and J gave up 1 base, with 12 bases separating them.

This chain's CDR3 is CASSIAATLTF. In nucleotides, the CDR3 is TGTGCCAGTAGTATAGCGGCCACACTCACCTTC. The chain joins TRBV19 to TRBJ1-2; D gene uncertain. V lost 1 base, J lost 13 bases, and 10 bases lay in between. This CDR3 contains 11 residues. Germline CDR1 reads LNHDA; CDR2 reads SQIVND (reference sequence).

The gene calls are TRBV27 and TRBJ2-2, with D unresolved. This CDR3 contains 12 residues. Germline V gene lookup returns CDR1 MNHEY and CDR2 SMNVEV (reference sequence). The V end was cut by 5 bases, the J end by 7 bases, with 8 bases between. In DNA form, the CDR3 reads TGTGCCAGCAGTCGATCTCGCGGGGAGCTGTTTTTT. This encodes CASSRSRGELFF.

This clonotype has a count of ten or more. The V call is TRBV7-2, the J call TRBJ2-5, with 9 bases that match TRBD2. Looked up from germline, CDR1 is SGHTA and CDR2 is FQGNSA. The ends lost 5 bases at V and 5 bases at J; junction bases unmatched: 6. The CDR3 consists of 14 residues. CDR3: CASSQSGRWETQYF. The CDR3 DNA is TGTGCCAGCAGCCAGAGCGGGAGGTGGGAGACCCAGTACTTC.

This clonotype was picked up one time. The rearrangement joins TRBV27 to TRBJ2-2; 9 bases match TRBD1. The CDR3 sequence is 14 residues long. V gave up 5 bases and J gave up 7 bases; unmatched junction bases: 5. The V gene's germline CDR1 is MNHEY and CDR2 SMNVEV (reference sequence). CDR3 amino acids: CASSTGTGRGELFF. The CDR3 DNA reads as TGTGCCAGCAGTACCGGGACAGGGCGCGGGGAGCTGTTTTTT.

In DNA form, the CDR3 reads TGTGCCAGCAGTCGACAGGAACGATTGTACGAGCAGTACTTC. As protein: CASSRQERLYEQYF. This chain links TRBV12-3 or TRBV12-4 with TRBJ2-7; a possible D gene is TRBD1 (6 bases). The V and J ends lost 5 bases and 4 bases respectively, with 15 bases between them. CDR3 length: 14 amino acids.

This clonotype showed up just a few times. This rearrangement joins TRBV24-1 to TRBJ2-7, with D maybe TRBD1 (6 bases). Germline CDR1 is KGHDR and CDR2 is SFDVKD. Trimming took 4 bases from V and 6 from J, leaving 18 bases between them. CDR3 size: 15 residues. CDR3 amino acids: CATSEGVQGSFEQYF. The CDR3 DNA reads TGTGCCACCAGTGAAGGAGTACAGGGTAGTTTCGAGCAGTACTTC.

This clonotype occurred a few times. This rearrangement joins TRBV20-1 to TRBJ1-6, with D perhaps TRBD1 (6 bases). The CDR3 has 16 amino acids. V dropped 6 bases and J dropped 9 bases, with 24 bases sitting between them. Germline values: CDR1 DFQATT, CDR2 SNEGSKA (reference sequence). The CDR3 region has the DNA TGCAGTGCCACCCCTGGTGTTGGGGGGCTTCGTTCACCCCTCCACTTT. Protein product: CSATPGVGGLRSPLHF.

The rearrangement links TRBV12-3 or TRBV12-4 to TRBJ1-1; tentative D call: TRBD1 (6 bases). The CDR3 spans 13 residues. Trimming took 3 bases from V and 5 from J, leaving 10 bases between them. The CDR3 coding sequence is TGTGCCAGCAGTTTCCTTCAGGGGACTGAAGCTTTCTTT. It is translated as CASSFLQGTEAFF.

The table lists this clonotype with many counts. This chain uses TRBV6-5 with TRBJ2-5; a possible D gene is TRBD2 (7 bases). Trimming left V 0 bases short and J 5 bases short, with 16 bases between. This CDR3 is built from 16 residues. Germline-derived CDR1 and CDR2 are MNHEY and SVGAGI. CDR3 in amino acids: CASSYSYGGGGETQYF. Written as DNA, the CDR3 is TGTGCCAGCAGTTACTCGTACGGGGGAGGGGGGGAGACCCAGTACTTC.

In its sample, this clonotype was seen many times. The chain joins TRBV28 to TRBJ1-2; TRBD1 might be the D (5 bases). This CDR3 comprises 13 residues. The germline CDR1 and CDR2 sequences are MDHEN and SYDVKM. Trimming left V 11 bases short and J 0 bases short, with 13 bases between. For the CDR3, the DNA is TGTGCCTCTTTCCGGGGGACTAACTATGGCTACACCTTC. Translation: CASFRGTNYGYTF.

This sequence joins TRBV5-1 and TRBJ1-2; tentative D call: TRBD1 (5 bases). Germline loops: CDR1 SGHRS, CDR2 YFSETQ. V gave up 1 base and J gave up 2 bases, with 15 bases separating them. The CDR3 extends over 16 amino acids. CDR3 sequence reads: CASSLTTGAGNYGYTF. CDR3 DNA sequence: TGCGCCAGCAGCTTGACAACAGGAGCGGGGAACTATGGCTACACCTTC. Full variable domain (missing parts from reference TRBV5-1 and TRBJ1-2): KAGVTQTPRYLIKTRGQQVTLSCSPISGHRSVSWYQQTPGQGLQFLFEYFSETQRNKGNFPGRFSGRQFSNSRSEMNVSTLELGDSALYLCASSLTTGAGNYGYTFGSGTRLTVV.

For this clonotype: A much larger clone lies one base from this, so it may be a read error. CDR3 sequence (DNA): TGTGCCAGCAGCTTCGGACACTTGAACACTGAAGCTTTCTTT. It yields the protein CASSFGHLNTEAFF. The gene calls are TRBV7-2 and TRBJ1-1; tentative D call: TRBD1 (5 bases). Germline lookup yields CDR1 SGHTA and CDR2 FQGNSA. The CDR3 runs to 14 residues. V shed 3 bases and J shed 0 bases, with 8 bases lying between them.

This sequence joins TRBV19 and TRBJ2-7; 7 positions match TRBD1. Trimming at V came to 3 bases and at J to 2 bases, leaving 4 bases not matched to a gene. In germline, CDR1 is LNHDA, CDR2 SQIVND (reference sequence). The CDR3 sequence is 14 residues long. The CDR3 coding sequence is TGTGCCAGTAGTATTGTTACAGGGGCCTACGAGCAGTACTTC. Residues: CASSIVTGAYEQYF.

The chain is built from TRBV20-1 and TRBJ2-6; weak D call: TRBD1 (6 bases). Germline V gene lookup returns CDR1 DFQATT and CDR2 SNEGSKA (reference sequence). The CDR3 runs 14 residues. Trimming shortened V by 5 bases and J by 0 bases, and 8 bases separated the two germline ends. CDR3 sequence (DNA): TGCAGTGCTTACAGGGACTCTGGGGCCAACGTCCTGACTTTC. Its translation is CSAYRDSGANVLTF.

The J gene is TRBJ1-5, the V gene TRBV6-9, with D tentatively TRBD1 (5 bases). V was pared by 2 bases and J by 2 bases, with 16 bases between. Germline V gene lookup returns CDR1 MNHGY and CDR2 SVAAGI. The CDR3 is made up of 17 amino acids. The CDR3 DNA reads as TGTGCCAGCAGTTATAATGGGGGTCGGTTCGGCAATCAGCCCCAGCATTTT. Protein sequence: CASSYNGGRFGNQPQHF.

This clonotype has at least ten counts. The V and J genes are TRBV12-3 or TRBV12-4 and TRBJ2-6; a possible D gene is TRBD2 (6 bases). This CDR3 is 15 amino acids long. V was pared by 7 bases and J by 1 base, with 11 bases between. The CDR3 spells CASTLGGSGANVLTF. CDR3 nucleotide sequence: TGTGCCAGCACCCTAGGAGGGTCTGGGGCCAACGTCCTGACTTTC.

The chain combines TRBV5-1 with TRBJ1-6; D is perhaps TRBD1 (6 bases). There are 14 residues in the CDR3. V was trimmed by 1 base and J by 8 bases, leaving 10 bases between them. CDR1 and CDR2 (germline): SGHRS, YFSETQ. The DNA of the CDR3 is TGCGCCAGCAGCTTGACAGGGAGAGATTCACCCCTCCACTTT. Translating it yields CASSLTGRDSPLHF.

This clonotype has a count of ten or more. The chain uses TRBV6-5 and TRBJ1-2, with no clear D. CDR1 MNHEY and CDR2 SVGAGI come from the germline V gene. Trimming cost V 2 bases and J 7 bases, with 11 bases left between them. CDR3 size: 13 residues. The CDR3 loop reads CASSYRRMTGYTF. The CDR3 coding sequence is TGTGCCAGCAGTTACAGGAGGATGACTGGCTACACCTTC.

This sequence joins TRBV10-3 and TRBJ2-7; D is undetermined. This CDR3 comprises 12 residues. Germline CDR1 is ENHRY and CDR2 is SYGVKD. The germline V and J ends were trimmed by 4 bases and 4 bases, with 8 bases remaining between them. The CDR3 sequence: CAISGVGYEQYF. The CDR3 DNA follows: TGTGCCATCAGTGGTGTTGGGTACGAGCAGTACTTC.

This clonotype was seen many times. This chain links TRBV29-1 with TRBJ2-7; 7 nucleotides match TRBD1. This CDR3 spans 12 amino acids. The V gene end was trimmed by 6 bases and the J gene end by 4 bases; junction bases not matched to a gene: 6. Germline assignment: CDR1 SQVTM and CDR2 ANQGSEA. The CDR3 loop is CSVGIQGYEQYF. The CDR3 coding sequence is TGCAGCGTGGGTATACAGGGGTACGAGCAGTACTTC.

J is TRBJ2-7 and V is TRBV14, with D maybe TRBD2 (5 bases). CDR3 length: 15 residues. Germline CDR1 is SGHDN and CDR2 is FVKESK. V was cut by 4 bases and J by 7 bases, with 20 bases left in between. This chain's CDR3 is CASSPLGPPSGEQYF. For the CDR3, the DNA is TGTGCCAGCAGCCCCCTTGGGCCCCCAAGCGGTGAGCAGTACTTC.

The sample holds many counts of this clonotype. The chain recombines TRBV28 with TRBJ2-7; 9 nucleotides match TRBD1. The CDR3 is 15 amino acids. The germline CDR1 and CDR2 sequences are MDHEN and SYDVKM. V lost 2 bases to trimming and J lost 2 bases; unmatched junction nucleotides: 4. The chain's CDR3 is CASSLAGDRAYEQYF. The CDR3 bases are TGTGCCAGCAGTTTAGCCGGGGACAGGGCCTACGAGCAGTACTTC.

This clonotype turned up a few times. J is TRBJ2-5 and V is TRBV5-5, with TRBD2 matching over 10 bases. V lost 1 base, J lost 5 bases, and 8 bases stayed unmatched. Germline loops: CDR1 SGHKS, CDR2 YYEKEE (reference sequence). The CDR3 sequence is 16 residues long. The CDR3 DNA follows: TGTGCCAGCAGCTTGAGTTTCAGCGGGAGGGCGGAGACCCAGTACTTC. This sequence encodes CASSLSFSGRAETQYF.

This clonotype was counted between two and nine times. This chain links TRBV6-1 with TRBJ2-7; possibly TRBD1 for D (6 bases). Germline V gene sequence: CDR1 MNHNS, CDR2 SASEGT. This CDR3 is 14 amino acids long. V was shortened by 6 bases and J by 4 bases, with 16 bases between the two germline ends. CDR3 coding DNA: TGTGCCAGCAGGGACGGGACACCGATATACGAGCAGTACTTC. This sequence encodes CASRDGTPIYEQYF.

This chain links TRBV19 with TRBJ1-1, with TRBD1 matching over 7 bases. V was pared by 8 bases and J by 3 bases, with 9 bases of the junction left unmatched. This CDR3 has 14 amino acids. Germline-derived CDR1 and CDR2 are LNHDA and SQIVND (reference sequence). CDR3 amino acids: CASVPEGGHTEAFF. In nucleotides, the CDR3 is TGTGCCAGTGTCCCTGAAGGGGGCCACACTGAAGCTTTCTTT.

This clonotype occurred many times. This chain joins TRBV2 and TRBJ2-1; 7 bases map to TRBD2. With V trimmed by 1 base and J by 2 bases, 2 bases remained unmatched. The CDR3 is 15 residues long. Germline V lookup: CDR1 SNHLY, CDR2 FYNNEI. The CDR3 DNA follows: TGTGCCAGCAGTGAAGTAGGACTAGCCTACAATGAGCAGTTCTTC. Translation: CASSEVGLAYNEQFF.

This clonotype was seen many times. The V call is TRBV6-1, the J call TRBJ1-1; 8 nucleotides align to TRBD1. Germline V gives CDR1 MNHNS, CDR2 SASEGT. V was pared by 5 bases and J by 5 bases, with 13 bases of the junction left unmatched. The CDR3 is 16 amino acids. The chain's CDR3 is CASSPSLGQGLTEAFF. The DNA of the CDR3 is TGTGCCAGCAGTCCCTCCCTCGGACAGGGATTGACTGAAGCTTTCTTT.

This clonotype was seen at least ten times. V and J are TRBV2 and TRBJ2-7; D perhaps matches TRBD1 (6 bases). V shed 5 bases and J shed 6 bases, with 20 bases lying between them. CDR1 is SNHLY and CDR2 is FYNNEI in the germline V gene. The CDR3 is 15 residues long. CDR3 sequence reads: CASSINTGMVGEQYF. CDR3 coding DNA: TGTGCCAGCAGTATTAACACAGGGATGGTCGGCGAGCAGTACTTC.